This is a list of T cell receptor beta chains from one sample in a study of blood T cells in healthy people across ages. One entry per CDR3 protein results from TCRdb running MiXCR on the 5' RACE reads. The sample has over 1,500,000 distinct CDR3 sequences; about 50% are singletons. Input material: blood. These receptors were collected from a woman between 40 and 50 years old in good health. The conserved cysteine and the conserved F or W are not part of the CDR3 here. D genes are given only for firm matches.

v_gene,d_gene,len,CDR3aa
TRBV28,TRBD1,11,ASSPQGSNEQF
TRBV5-6,TRBD1,14,ASSFGTGGVYYGYT
TRBV20-1,-,10,SARSVNQPQH
TRBV20-1,-,10,SARVGGHEQY
TRBV11-2,TRBD1,16,ASSLEGRTGGFNYGYT
TRBV5-1,TRBD1,14,ASSFSGQGAYNEQF
TRBV5-1,-,12,ASSLDLQEGTQY
TRBV28,TRBD2,14,ASSFGGRGATYEQY
TRBV20-1,TRBD1,9,SADREVGYT
TRBV5-1,TRBD1,13,ASSLVLGQYNEQF
TRBV4-3,-,15,ASSQEVRHDFYNEQF
TRBV28,-,12,ASSREPSTDTQY
TRBV3-1,TRBD1,12,ASSLTGGASPLH
TRBV7-6,-,18,ASSLRGLGGESSSYNEQF
TRBV6-2/TRBV6-3,-,11,ASSSYTYNEQF
TRBV21-1,-,15,ASSTLPLDLTGDTQY
TRBV6-1,TRBD2,13,ASTLVGGAQETQY
TRBV7-2,-,13,ASSIRTSSYNEQF
TRBV5-1,TRBD2,13,AGSLTGGVSYEQY
TRBV6-6,TRBD1,12,ASSGGDRDNEQF
TRBV5-1,-,13,ASSLGTRGTDTQY
TRBV27,TRBD1,15,ASSFLTGTGLNTEAF
TRBV4-2,-,10,ASSQGWDEQF
TRBV7-2,-,14,ASRPPGESAKRTQY
TRBV6-2/TRBV6-3,-,13,ASKVIGRAQETQY
TRBV10-3,TRBD2,13,AISESGGVSNEQF
TRBV3-1,-,11,ASSQAPQGGTY
TRBV29-1,-,12,SGPVLGSGDTQY
TRBV20-1,-,9,SARGRGLCT
TRBV3-1,-,14,ASSQEVSGLAHEQF
TRBV12-3/TRBV12-4,-,15,ASSPTVRTGSTDTQY
TRBV13,TRBD2,13,ASSQKTGGRETQY
TRBV6-6,-,13,ASSPQISPTDTQY
TRBV20-1,TRBD2,13,SARMTSGWGETQY
TRBV21-1,-,14,ASTVTVLPGAYGYT
TRBV4-1,TRBD1,12,ASSQPRQGETQY
TRBV4-3,-,12,ASNQGMYNSPLH
TRBV5-1,-,9,ASSLLVEQF
TRBV7-2,-,11,ASSLGGGAGYT
TRBV9,TRBD1,12,ASSVAGQSNEQF
TRBV27,TRBD1,14,ASRKQDRGSPQPQH
TRBV29-1,TRBD1,11,SVENRGDYEQY
TRBV4-1,-,11,ASSQSRTNEQF
TRBV6-5,-,13,ASSLKRGVSYEQY
TRBV6-6,-,13,ASSYGSGSGYGYT
TRBV20-1,-,10,SADLGGDEQF
TRBV28,TRBD1,14,ASSDRGKIFTDTQY
TRBV4-1,-,13,ASSQLGIAKNIQY
TRBV5-1,-,13,ASSLLRDGAEKLF